This T cell receptor beta chain originates from a study of blood T cell repertoires in COVID-19. The CDR3 has 16 amino acids. Germline V lookup: CDR1 SGHRS, CDR2 YFSETQ. V dropped 3 bases and J dropped 5; count of bases not matched to a gene: 5. Participant age was roughly 18 to 90 years, and participants resided in roughly 25 US areas. Using immunoSEQ multiplex PCR, the repertoire was profiled, and TCRdb retains in-frame clones only, with some absent. The data show more than 120,000 clones, 75% to 90% seen once. The chain carries TRBV5-1 and TRBJ2-1, with 13 bases identical to TRBD2. This clonotype was obtained from a middle-aged man in a cohort exposed to, infected with or recovered from COVID-19 (not recorded which). Source material: PBMCs or T cells enriched from blood (not recorded which). In nucleotides, the CDR3 is TGCGCCAGCAGCTCGAGACTAGCGGGGGGACACAATGAGCAGTTCTTC. It translates to CASSSRLAGGHNEQFF.